This T cell receptor (beta chain) originates from a study of T cell responses to AZD1222 COVID-19 vaccine. Broader study findings: Targets within unmutated variant regions were reportedly found for nearly half of spike-specific TCRs. Seropositive AZD1222 recipients at baseline numbered only six or seven. After the peak T cell response, and only then, were repertoires sampled.

As to this clone: The target antigen is unknown.

The table came from immunoSEQ multiplex PCR; TCRdb's copy has only in-frame clones and leaves some out. The sample contains approximately 110,000 clones, more than 75% of which appear only once. Germline V lookup: CDR1 SNHLY, CDR2 FYNNEI. The length of the CDR3 is 15 residues. Trimming left V 3 bases short and J 0 bases short, with 9 bases between. The clonotype was recovered from an adult in good health. This chain links TRBV2 with TRBJ1-5; a possible D gene is TRBD1 (5 bases). Here the sequenced sample was peripheral blood, taken on day 0 of AZD1222 vaccination. The chain's CDR3 is CASSDGGASNQPQHF. CDR3 sequence (DNA): TGTGCCAGCAGTGACGGGGGTGCTAGCAATCAGCCCCAGCATTTT.